The entry below gives a single T cell receptor beta chain sequence along with its context. The data were obtained in a study of blood T cell repertoires in COVID-19. TCRdb keeps only in-frame clones here, not all; method: immunoSEQ multiplex PCR. Of some 300,000 clones in the sample, 90% to 95% were seen once. Participants' reported clinical history set cohort assignment. This clonotype was obtained from a woman in her 30s who had been exposed to COVID-19. Sequencing was performed on PBMCs or T cells enriched from blood (not recorded which).

In DNA, the CDR3 is TGTGCCAGCAGTTCTCAAACAGGGTTCGAGCAGTACTTC. It yields the protein CASSSQTGFEQYF. The gene calls are TRBV27 and TRBJ2-7; D is perhaps TRBD1 (6 bases). Germline CDR1 is MNHEY and CDR2 is SMNVEV (reference sequence). The CDR3 has 13 residues. V lost 4 bases to trimming and J lost 6 bases, with 13 bases between them.